This TCR beta chain stems from a study of Graves' ophthalmopathy and Graves' hyperthyroidism (dated by TCRdb to the late 2010s). Study-wide context: Peripheral blood was collected at initial diagnosis, before any treatment. The study used signatures of the TCR beta repertoire to tell Graves' ophthalmopathy apart from Graves' hyperthyroidism and to predict which patients would progress to ophthalmopathy. In total, 135 blood samples were TCR-sequenced: fewer than 50 ophthalmopathy, roughly 77 hyperthyroidism and about 17 hyperthyroidism-to-ophthalmopathy patients. To explore V-J signatures that distinguish ophthalmopathy from hyperthyroidism, a discovery set of roughly 98 patients was enrolled, made up of over 40 with ophthalmopathy and 57 with stable hyperthyroidism. An independent validation cohort was composed of some 18 hyperthyroidism patients and 15 to 17 patients who later progressed from hyperthyroidism to ophthalmopathy. In a handful of hyperthyroidism patients, the T-cell repertoire of thyroid tissue was compared with the T-cell repertoire of blood. Following sampling, methimazole starting at 30 mg daily was administered to hyperthyroidism patients, and high-dose intravenous methylprednisolone was administered to ophthalmopathy patients.

Patients with ophthalmopathy had moderately to severely active disease, with a Clinical Activity Score of 3 or more, a NOSPECS grade of 4 or more, and a disease duration of less than 3 months. Anyone with other autoimmune diseases, uncontrolled infections, pregnancy or lactation was excluded from the study. Clinical symptoms, serum thyroxine, TRAb, thyroid ultrasound and orbital computed tomography were used for diagnosis. Ficoll-Paque density gradient centrifugation was used to isolate PBMCs from about 9.4 ml of fresh peripheral blood. Trizol reagent was used to extract the total RNA, and its quality was then checked on an Agilent 2100 Bioanalyzer. Findings and caveats that apply to the study as a whole: Sample size was not statistically predetermined, and group allocation was not concealed from the investigators. In validation, the model predicted ophthalmopathy progression with less than 71% sensitivity and roughly 72% specificity; more than ten predicted patients were CT-confirmed with GO in a median of approximately six months. In cross-validation, the 13-signature model distinguished ophthalmopathy from stable hyperthyroidism with nearly 90% sensitivity and roughly 81% specificity, and in the test set the corresponding values were 80% and 75%. Among expanded thyroid clonotypes with frequency above 0.001, most also showed up in blood, which suggests that blood repertoires may reflect the thyroid immune response.

V drops 5 bases and J drops 2 bases, leaving 12 bases in between. The CDR3 contains 14 residues, cysteine and phenylalanine counted. Only CDR3 DNA is held: 42 bases, read in frame from base 1. Based on the germline V gene (reference sequence), the CDR1 and CDR2 sequences are SEHNR and FQNEAQ. For repertoire sequencing, the TCR beta CDR3 regions were amplified from RNA transcripts. The first round was an RT-PCR using HTBI primers with the Qiagen OneStep RT-PCR kit, and this first round was followed by a second-round multiplex PCR, then size selection and purification. The libraries underwent paired-end sequencing with 100 bp reads on an Illumina HiSeq2000. The paper's data handling went like this. SOAPnuke was used for read processing, and reads with adapters, uncalled bases, a mean Phred below 15, or no exact constant-primer or identifier match were discarded. COPE v1.2.5 was used to merge the high-quality paired reads. Clonotypes were defined as unique nucleotide sequences and were aligned to IMGT TRB V, D and J references using MiTCR v1.1. The analysis was limited to V-J combinations with a frequency above 0.0001, which together covered about 99% of the repertoires. A TCR clonal expansion and chaos score per V-J combination was defined as the ratio of F50 clonal expansion to chaos observed in the TCRdist matrix. Welch's t-statistics and random forest were used to narrow the features down to 10 to 15 V-J combinations, which were then fed into a naive Bayes classifier. Thyroid-blood repertoire similarity was quantified with the Morisita-Horn index. TCRdb trimmed the raw reads at Q25, called clones with MiXCR and kept productive beta chains. Records with the same CDR3 protein are collapsed into one entry carrying the most frequent genes and DNA. TCRdb, rather than the study authors, made the V and J calls. The sample records roughly 700,000 distinct CDR3 sequences, roughly 41% of which are singletons. The biggest ten clones account for 44% of the sample.

This clonotype has just a few counts. Its antigen has not been determined. No base quality information exists; no much larger clone differs at one position. The rearranged segments are TRBV7-9 and TRBJ2-5, with TRBD1 tentatively as D gene (6 bases match). The receptor was derived from an adult man with Graves' ophthalmopathy. Sequenced input: peripheral blood. The encoded CDR3 is CASSLQGNQETQYF. The DNA sequence reads TGTGCCAGCAGCCTACAGGGAAATCAAGAGACCCAGTACTTC. Here the CDR3 is joined to the reference TRBV7-9 and TRBJ2-5 genes, and the full variable domain is: DTGVSQNPRHKITKRGQNVTFRCDPISEHNRLYWYRQTLGQGPEFLTYFQNEAQLEKSRLLSDRFSAERPKGSFSTLEIQRTEQGDSAMYLCASSLQGNQETQYFGPGTRLLVL.